This TCR beta chain came from a study of T-cell memory formation after mild COVID-19. In germline, CDR1 is SGHTA, CDR2 FQGTGA. V was pared by 5 bases and J by 2 bases, with 5 bases of the junction left unmatched. CDR3 size: 16 residues. Findings and caveats of the study: Some responding clones appeared in pre-infection memory, suggesting cross-reactive memory joined.

Via MiXCR, TCRdb re-called the 5' RACE reads, giving one row per CDR3 protein. Found here are more than 400,000 distinct CDR3 sequences, approximately 18% of them singletons; the top ten hold over 9%. This clonotype was seen repeatedly, ten times or more. What it recognizes is unknown. The receptor was derived from an adult woman who had mild COVID-19 (a few samples of this study predate the infection). Cell type and time point are not known. The sequencing input was PBMCs or a T cell subset sorted from them (not recorded which). The gene calls are TRBV7-3 and TRBJ2-3, with 12 nucleotides matching TRBD2. CDR3 sequence: CASSTTSGGTTDTQYF. DNA of the CDR3: TGTGCCAGCAGCACCACTAGCGGGGGGACCACAGATACGCAGTATTTT.